This T cell receptor beta chain was identified during a study of cytomegalovirus exposure and HLA in healthy donors. As for the study in general: Unique TCR beta sequences numbering approximately 120 million came from some 200 million T cells in an earlier analysis. The study's findings and limits: A reported reduction in N-insertions relative to the 666-donor mean was seen in an Asian-associated ancestry cluster in a later analysis. Altogether, about 160 TCR beta chains were recorded as cytomegalovirus-associated.

This CDR3 has 14 amino acids. Looked up from germline, CDR1 is LGHNA and CDR2 is YSLEER. The V gene lost 2 bases and the J gene lost 0 bases, with 7 bases spanning the gap. The donors (healthy individuals) were bone marrow donors. Worth noting for this clone: Antigen unknown.

Primers for the PCR totalled 60 Vbeta and 13 Jbeta. Repertoires were generated with immunoSEQ multiplex PCR, while TCRdb's copy carries only in-frame clones and drops some. The table has about 59,000 clones, approximately 75% seen once; the top ten hold 6.8%. The TCR was taken from a young man in good health and CMV-seropositive. This rearrangement joins TRBV4-3 to TRBJ1-1; no clear D gene. Material: PBMCs. The DNA of the CDR3 is TGCGCCAGCAGCCAATATCTCCTGAACACTGAAGCTTTCTTT. Translating it yields CASSQYLLNTEAFF.